A single T cell receptor (beta chain) is shown here with its context. This clone was seen a few times. No cognate antigen has been identified for it. No per-base quality is available; no much larger clone lies one base away. CDR1 and CDR2, per the germline V gene, are SQVTM and ANQGSEA. The CDR3 measures 13 amino acids from cysteine to phenylalanine. Just the 39-base CDR3 DNA is kept, in frame starting at base 1. A distance of 13 bases separates the germline ends of V and J, which lose 5 bases and 6 bases respectively. Library generation was performed with the immunoSEQ multiplex PCR assay. Following the manufacturer's protocol, the hsTCRB Kit was used to amplify rearranged TCR beta chain sequences. Sequencing of TCRB libraries was carried out on an Illumina MiSeq. The study's processing was this. Demultiplexing, trimming and gene mapping were performed with the kit vendor's proprietary platform. TCRdb re-hosts the immuneACCESS table, in-frame sequences only. Its copies lack some clones; in the studies checked, an unresolved V gene accounts for under half of them, and the cause for the rest is not known. That table is the source of V, J and clone size, and D and trimming were worked out from the DNA. The sample records 69,000 or so clones, around 86% of which are singletons. The top ten constitute roughly 2% of the sample.

What this sample's time point label stands for: week 35, safety follow-up. Each vaccine dose was 300 ug of a 20-mer mutant IDH1 peptide in Montanide, given subcutaneously with topical imiquimod. Across visits V03 through V10, patients got a total of eight vaccinations, given in weeks 1, 3, 5, 7, 11, 15, 19 and 23. Donors had newly diagnosed WHO grade 3 or 4 IDH1-mutant astrocytomas with loss of nuclear ATRX. The samples were drawn from NOA16, a multicentre, single-arm, open-label phase I trial in Germany that tested a mutant IDH1 peptide vaccine in humans for the first time. Genomic DNA for TCRB sequencing was isolated from EDTA blood with the DNeasy Blood and Tissue Kit. The data stem from a study of a mutant IDH1 vaccine in newly diagnosed glioma (dated by TCRdb to about 2021). With respect to the entire study: Vaccination was initiated 4-6 weeks after radiotherapy alone, or concurrently with temozolomide cycles in the chemotherapy-containing groups. The 30 to 40 treated patients were around 62% male and around 40% female, with a mean age of around 40 years. Prior to enrollment, standard therapy consisting of radiotherapy alone, temozolomide alone, or radiochemotherapy with temozolomide had been administered to patients, with the combination being received by most patients. The week-35 safety follow-up was designated visit V12, and the week-47 end of study was designated visit V13. Peripheral blood was drawn at six visits: V03 (baseline), V05, V07, V10, V12 and V13. Longitudinal TCRB deep sequencing was done for 25 to 30 treated patients, wherever samples were available for exploratory analyses.

Broad study findings and their caveats: Pseudoprogression appeared unrelated to alterations in the top peripheral T cell clonotypes detected by TCRB sequencing. Vaccine-induced immune responses across multiple MHC alleles were detected in approximately 94% of patients. According to the authors, sample limitations meant that analyses of patient blood samples could not be reproduced. PBMC samples for TCRB deep sequencing were selected based on availability.

The specimen was PBMCs, collected from a glioma patient whose treatment included an IDH1 peptide vaccine. The TCR comes from a man between 25 and 39 years old with glioma. The receptor chain draws on TRBV29-1 and TRBJ1-4; 5 matching bases give a weak D call of TRBD1. The CDR3 protein is CSVMTGADEKLFF. At the DNA level, the sequence is TGCAGCGTTATGACCGGGGCGGATGAAAAACTGTTTTTT.